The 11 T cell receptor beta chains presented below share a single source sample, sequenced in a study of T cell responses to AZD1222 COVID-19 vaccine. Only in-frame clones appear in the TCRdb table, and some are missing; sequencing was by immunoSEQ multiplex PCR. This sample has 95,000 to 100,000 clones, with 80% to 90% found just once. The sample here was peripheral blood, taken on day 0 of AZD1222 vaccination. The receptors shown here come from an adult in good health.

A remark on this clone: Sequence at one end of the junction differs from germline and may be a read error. Here the CDR3 DNA reads TGTGCCAGCTCTCCACAAGGCACTGAAGCTTTCTTT. Translation gives CASSPQGTEAFF. V usage is TRBV18 and J usage is TRBJ1-1; D gene ambiguous. Germline V gene lookup returns CDR1 KGHSH and CDR2 LQKENI. CDR3 length: 12 amino acids.

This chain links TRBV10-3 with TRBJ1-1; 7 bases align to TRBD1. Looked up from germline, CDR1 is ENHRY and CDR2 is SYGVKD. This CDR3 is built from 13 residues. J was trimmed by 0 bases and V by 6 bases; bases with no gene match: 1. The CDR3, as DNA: TGTGCCATCAGCGACAGGGTGAACACTGAAGCTTTCTTT. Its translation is CAISDRVNTEAFF.

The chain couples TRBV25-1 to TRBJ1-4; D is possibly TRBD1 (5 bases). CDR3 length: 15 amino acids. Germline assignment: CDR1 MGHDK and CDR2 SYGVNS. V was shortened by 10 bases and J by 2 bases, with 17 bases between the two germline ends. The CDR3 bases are TGTGCCACCGGACGGGGCCCCTCGACTAATGAAAAACTGTTTTTT. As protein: CATGRGPSTNEKLFF.

The CDR3 sequence: CASSLRSKDNYGYTF. The CDR3 DNA follows: TGTGCCAGCAGCTTGAGGTCTAAGGATAACTATGGCTACACCTTC. The rearrangement joins TRBV7-2 to TRBJ1-2; D is unresolved. CDR3 length equals 15 residues. V lost 3 bases, J lost 1 base, and 12 bases lay in between. The germline CDR1 and CDR2 sequences are SGHTA and FQGNSA.

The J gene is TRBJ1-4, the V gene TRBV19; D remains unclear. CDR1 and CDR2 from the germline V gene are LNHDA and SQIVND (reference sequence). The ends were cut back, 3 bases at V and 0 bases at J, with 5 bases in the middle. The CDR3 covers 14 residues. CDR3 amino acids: CASSMRPTNEKLFF. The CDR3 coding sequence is TGTGCCAGTAGTATGAGACCAACTAATGAAAAACTGTTTTTT.

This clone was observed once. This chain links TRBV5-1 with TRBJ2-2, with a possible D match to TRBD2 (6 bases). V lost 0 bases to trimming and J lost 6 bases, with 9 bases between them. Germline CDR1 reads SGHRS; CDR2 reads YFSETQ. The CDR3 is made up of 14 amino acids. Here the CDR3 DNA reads TGCGCCAGCAGCTTGGGACAGCGGGCCGGGGAGCTGTTTTTT. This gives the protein CASSLGQRAGELFF.

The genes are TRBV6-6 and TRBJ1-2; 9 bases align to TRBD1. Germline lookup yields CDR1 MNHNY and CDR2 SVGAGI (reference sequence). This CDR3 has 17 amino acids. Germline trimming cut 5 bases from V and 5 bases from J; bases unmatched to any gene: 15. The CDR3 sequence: CASSPRDRETKPYGYTF. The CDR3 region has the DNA TGTGCCAGCAGTCCCCGGGACAGGGAGACCAAGCCGTATGGCTACACCTTC.

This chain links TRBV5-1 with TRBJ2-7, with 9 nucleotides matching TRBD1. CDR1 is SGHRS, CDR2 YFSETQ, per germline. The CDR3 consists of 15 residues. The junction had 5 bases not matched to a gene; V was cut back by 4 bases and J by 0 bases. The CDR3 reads CASSLGQGLSYEQYF. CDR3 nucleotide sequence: TGCGCCAGCAGCCTGGGACAGGGCCTCTCCTACGAGCAGTACTTC.

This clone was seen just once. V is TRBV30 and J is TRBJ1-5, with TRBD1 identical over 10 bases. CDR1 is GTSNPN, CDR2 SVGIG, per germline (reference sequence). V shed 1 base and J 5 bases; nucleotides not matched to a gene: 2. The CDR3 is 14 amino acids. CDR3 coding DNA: TGTGCCTGGAGTGGAGGACAGGGGGATCAGCCCCAGCATTTT. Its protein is CAWSGGQGDQPQHF.

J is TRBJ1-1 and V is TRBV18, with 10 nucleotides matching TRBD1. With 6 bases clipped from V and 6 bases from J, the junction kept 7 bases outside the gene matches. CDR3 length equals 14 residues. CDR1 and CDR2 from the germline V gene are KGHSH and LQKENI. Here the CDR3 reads CASSPGGQGPEAFF. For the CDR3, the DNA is TGTGCCAGCTCCCCAGGGGGACAGGGGCCTGAAGCTTTCTTT.

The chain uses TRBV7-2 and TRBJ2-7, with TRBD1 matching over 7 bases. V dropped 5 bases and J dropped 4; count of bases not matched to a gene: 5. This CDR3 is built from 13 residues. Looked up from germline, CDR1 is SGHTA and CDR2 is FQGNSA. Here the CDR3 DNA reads TGTGCCAGCAGCGACAGGGATGGATACGAGCAGTACTTC. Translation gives CASSDRDGYEQYF.